Below are 4 T cell receptor beta chains sequenced from a single sample in a study of cytomegalovirus exposure and HLA in healthy donors. PCR employed 60 Vbeta and 13 Jbeta primers. Using immunoSEQ multiplex PCR, the repertoire was profiled, and TCRdb retains in-frame clones only, with some absent. The sample includes more than 100,000 clones, 75% to 85% of them seen just once. Material: PBMCs. The receptors derive from a female donor in good health and CMV-seropositive.

The V gene is TRBV27, the J gene TRBJ1-1; D may be TRBD1 (5 bases). This CDR3 has 15 residues. The germline CDR1 and CDR2 sequences are MNHEY and SMNVEV (reference sequence). V lost 5 bases, J lost 1 base, and 14 bases lay in between. Here the CDR3 DNA reads TGTGCCAGCAGTCCGCACAGAGGACAGAACACTGAAGCTTTCTTT. It is translated as CASSPHRGQNTEAFF.

Concerning this clone: Other nucleotide sequences in the sample specify the same CDR3. This CDR3 is CASSPPGGPYEQYF. CDR3 DNA sequence: TGTGCCAGCTCACCCCCAGGGGGACCCTACGAGCAGTACTTC. The chain couples TRBV18 to TRBJ2-7, with TRBD1 matching over 7 bases. The trim removed 3 bases at V and 2 bases at J, leaving 4 bases unmatched. Germline V gene lookup returns CDR1 KGHSH and CDR2 LQKENI. The CDR3 length is 14 residues.

This rearrangement joins TRBV11-1 to TRBJ1-1; possible D gene TRBD1, 6 bases. The CDR3 consists of 15 residues. Germline values: CDR1 SGHAT, CDR2 FQDESV (reference sequence). Trimming stripped 1 base from V and 0 bases from J, with 9 bases between. CDR3 protein: CASSLGGTLNTEAFF. The CDR3 region has the DNA TGTGCCAGCAGCTTAGGGGGGACACTGAACACTGAAGCTTTCTTT.

This chain uses TRBV7-2 with TRBJ2-3; TRBD1 might be the D (5 bases). The ends were cut back, 3 bases at V and 5 bases at J, with 12 bases in the middle. Germline values: CDR1 SGHTA, CDR2 FQGNSA. The CDR3 has 14 residues. CDR3 nucleotide sequence: TGTGCCAGCAGCTTCAGGGATAAGGGAGATACGCAGTATTTT. Its translation is CASSFRDKGDTQYF. The full variable domain, in which reference TRBV7-2 and TRBJ2-3 provide the parts outside the CDR3, is GAGVSQSPSNKVTEKGKDVELRCDPISGHTALYWYRQSLGQGLEFLIYFQGNSAPDKSGLPSDRFSAERTGGSVSTLTIQRTQQEDSAVYLCASSFRDKGDTQYFGPGTRLTVL.